This T cell receptor beta chain was sequenced in a study of Ad26.COV2.S vaccination and SARS-CoV-2 variants. Study outcomes and limitations: Breadth and depth estimates from TCRs may understate total T cell responses.

Of note for this clone: What it recognizes is unknown.

Treatment indicated: some 19 received Ad26.COV2.S at low or high dose, single or two shots; 5 received placebo; per-sample allocation not given. Samples came from day 63 after the first vaccine or placebo injection. Profiled with immunoSEQ multiplex PCR; TCRdb holds only in-frame clones, not every one. The sample shows about 400,000 clones, about 89% of them seen only once. The V and J ends lost 4 bases and 3 bases respectively, with 12 bases between them. This CDR3 has 14 amino acids. Germline V gene data show CDR1 as GTSNPN and CDR2 as SVGIG (reference sequence). The rearrangement joins TRBV30 to TRBJ2-2, with D perhaps assigned TRBD1 or TRBD2 (6 bases each). The sequences come from peripheral blood, collected in a trial of Ad26.COV2.S vaccine versus placebo. The clonotype originates from a person between 18 and 59 years old who received the Ad26.COV2.S COVID-19 vaccine or a placebo. The CDR3 bases are TGTGCCTGGATCGGAGGGGGTGACACCGGGGAGCTGTTTTTT. This gives the protein CAWIGGGDTGELFF.